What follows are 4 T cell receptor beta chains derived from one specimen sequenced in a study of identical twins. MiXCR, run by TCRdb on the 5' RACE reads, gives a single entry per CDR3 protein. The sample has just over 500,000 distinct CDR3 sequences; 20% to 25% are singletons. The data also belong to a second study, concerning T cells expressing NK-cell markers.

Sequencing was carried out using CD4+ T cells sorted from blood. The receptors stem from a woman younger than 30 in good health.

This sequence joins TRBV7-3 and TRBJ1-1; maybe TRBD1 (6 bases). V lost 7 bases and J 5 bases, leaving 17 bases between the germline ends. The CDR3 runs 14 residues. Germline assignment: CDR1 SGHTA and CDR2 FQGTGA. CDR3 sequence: CASTPRGGRTEAFF. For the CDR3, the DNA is TGTGCCAGCACCCCCCGAGGGGGAAGGACTGAAGCTTTCTTT. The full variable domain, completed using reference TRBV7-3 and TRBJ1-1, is GAGVSQTPSNKVTEKGKYVELRCDPISGHTALYWYRQSLGQGPEFLIYFQGTGAADDSGLPNDRFFAVRPEGSVSTLKIQRTERGDSAVYLCASTPRGGRTEAFFGQGTRLTVV.

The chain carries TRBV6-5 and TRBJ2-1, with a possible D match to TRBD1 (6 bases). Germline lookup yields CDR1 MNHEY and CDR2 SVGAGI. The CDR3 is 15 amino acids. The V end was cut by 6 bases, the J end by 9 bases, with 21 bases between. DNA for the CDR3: TGTGCCAGCAGCTCTCAGAGGCGAGGGGGTGGTGAGCAGTTCTTC. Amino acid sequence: CASSSQRRGGGEQFF.

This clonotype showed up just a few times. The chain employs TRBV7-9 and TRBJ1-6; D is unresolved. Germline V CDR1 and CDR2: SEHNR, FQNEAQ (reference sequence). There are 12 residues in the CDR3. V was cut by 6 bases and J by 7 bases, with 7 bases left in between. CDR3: CASSPMNSPLHF. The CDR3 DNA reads TGTGCCAGCAGTCCGATGAATTCACCCCTCCACTTT.

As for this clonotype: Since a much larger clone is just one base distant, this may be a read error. CDR3: CSAAGEVHIQYF. For the CDR3, the DNA is TGCAGTGCCGCGGGGGAGGTACACATTCAGTACTTC. This rearrangement joins TRBV20-1 to TRBJ2-4, with 7 bases fitting TRBD2. V was clipped by 6 bases and J by 8 bases; unmatched bases: 7. The germline V gene has CDR1 DFQATT and CDR2 SNEGSKA (reference sequence). This CDR3 spans 12 amino acids.